A single sample is the source of the 17 T cell receptor beta chains below, sequenced in a study of cytomegalovirus exposure and HLA in healthy donors (dated by TCRdb to about 2017). Preparation of the library involved the immunoSEQ multiplex PCR assay. The multiplex PCR relied on a mix of 60 forward primers for TCR Vbeta segments and 13 reverse primers for TCR Jbeta segments. In its TCRdb copy, this immuneACCESS table keeps in-frame sequences only and misses some clones. Where compared with another copy, unresolved V genes explain less than half of these, and the others have no known cause. The record for this sample contains under 130,000 clones. The biggest ten clones account for about 0.59% of the sample. The sample consisted of PBMCs. These receptor sequences come from a man aged 50 or older in good health and CMV-seronegative.

V is TRBV5-6 and J is TRBJ1-4; 12 bases line up with TRBD1. This CDR3 is built from 18 residues. Trimming cost V 1 base and J 8 bases; bases outside gene matches: 12. Germline lookup yields CDR1 SGHDT and CDR2 YYEEEE. The CDR3 DNA sequence: TGTGCCAGCAGCTTGCGGGGACAGGGGGCCAGAAGACGGGAAAAACTGTTTTTT. As protein: CASSLRGQGARRREKLFF.

The chain combines TRBV2 with TRBJ1-2; 7 nucleotides align to TRBD1. With V trimmed by 6 bases and J by 8 bases, 9 bases remained unmatched. Germline assignment: CDR1 SNHLY and CDR2 FYNNEI. The CDR3 is 13 residues long. CDR3 protein: CASSDDRVEGYTF. CDR3 nucleotide sequence: TGTGCCAGCAGCGACGACAGGGTTGAAGGCTACACCTTC.

This sequence joins TRBV5-1 and TRBJ1-5, with D possibly matching TRBD1 (5 bases). The CDR3 runs 14 residues. V was cut by 0 bases and J by 7 bases, with 11 bases left in between. Germline V gene data show CDR1 as SGHRS and CDR2 as YFSETQ. CDR3 residues: CASSLEGEGQPQHF. CDR3 sequence (DNA): TGCGCCAGCAGCTTGGAAGGGGAAGGGCAGCCCCAGCATTTT. The full variable domain, in which reference TRBV5-1 and TRBJ1-5 provide the parts outside the CDR3, is KAGVTQTPRYLIKTRGQQVTLSCSPISGHRSVSWYQQTPGQGLQFLFEYFSETQRNKGNFPGRFSGRQFSNSRSEMNVSTLELGDSALYLCASSLEGEGQPQHFGDGTRLSIL.

V gene TRBV27 combines with J gene TRBJ2-4; D is unclear. Germline lookup yields CDR1 MNHEY and CDR2 SMNVEV (reference sequence). The CDR3 contains 14 residues. V was clipped by 2 bases and J by 0 bases, with 5 bases between them. Written as DNA, the CDR3 is TGTGCCAGCAGTTTAACCAGAGCCAAAAACATTCAGTACTTC. This encodes CASSLTRAKNIQYF.

The gene calls are TRBV10-2 and TRBJ2-1, with D perhaps TRBD2 (5 bases). Germline V gene data show CDR1 as WSHSY and CDR2 as SAAADI. V was cut by 7 bases and J by 0 bases, with 10 bases left in between. This CDR3 region has 14 residues. The CDR3, as DNA: TGCGCCAGCATGGAGGCAGTCTCCTACAATGAGCAGTTCTTC. Protein sequence: CASMEAVSYNEQFF.

The chain uses TRBV13 and TRBJ1-1; D is unresolved. The CDR3 runs 14 residues. Trimming left V 1 base short and J 0 bases short, with 6 bases between. Germline V lookup: CDR1 PRHDT, CDR2 FYEKMQ (reference sequence). CDR3 DNA: TGTGCCAGCAGCTTAGAACGGGTGAACACTGAAGCTTTCTTT. The encoded protein is CASSLERVNTEAFF.

The chain has TRBV5-5 and TRBJ2-3, with a weak D call TRBD1 (5 bases). CDR3 length equals 14 residues. Trimming removed 0 bases at V and 8 bases at J, with 13 bases between. Germline CDR1 SGHKS, CDR2 YYEKEE (reference sequence). CDR3 DNA: TGTGCCAGCAGCTTGGAACAGGCCCAGGTTACGCAGTATTTT. Its protein is CASSLEQAQVTQYF.

This chain uses TRBV11-2 with TRBJ2-1, with TRBD2 as a possible D gene (6 bases). In germline, CDR1 is SGHAT, CDR2 FQNNGV. V was trimmed by 3 bases and J by 11 bases, leaving 11 bases between them. This CDR3 contains 12 residues. In DNA form, the CDR3 reads TGTGCCAGCAGCTTCACCGGGACTCAGCAGTTCTTC. Translation gives CASSFTGTQQFF.

The rearrangement joins TRBV4-3 to TRBJ2-1, with 11 bases matching TRBD1. V shed 1 base and J 5 bases; nucleotides not matched to a gene: 7. The V gene's germline CDR1 is LGHNA and CDR2 YSLEER. This CDR3 spans 17 amino acids. The CDR3 DNA sequence: TGCGCCAGCAGCCAAGGGTTAATGGGACAGGGGGACAATGAGCAGTTCTTC. Protein: CASSQGLMGQGDNEQFF.

The rearrangement joins TRBV7-2 to TRBJ2-7; 9 positions agree with TRBD1. Germline loops: CDR1 SGHTA, CDR2 FQGNSA. The CDR3 length is 16 residues. V shed 2 bases, J shed 7 bases, and the junction held 12 bases outside the gene matches. CDR3 region: CASSLNWWDRENEQYF. In DNA form, the CDR3 reads TGTGCCAGCAGCTTAAATTGGTGGGACAGGGAGAATGAGCAGTACTTC.

This chain links TRBV19 with TRBJ1-1; the match to TRBD1 covers 7 bases. This CDR3 is 15 amino acids long. Germline V lookup: CDR1 LNHDA, CDR2 SQIVND (reference sequence). V was pared by 5 bases and J by 1 base, with 7 bases of the junction left unmatched. CDR3 region: CASSSTRTGNTEAFF. CDR3 bases: TGTGCCAGTAGTTCAACCCGGACAGGGAACACTGAAGCTTTCTTT.

V is TRBV27 and J is TRBJ1-6; unclear D gene. Germline CDR1 is MNHEY and CDR2 is SMNVEV (reference sequence). Trimming left V 4 bases short and J 0 bases short, with 10 bases between. This CDR3 region has 16 residues. CDR3 coding DNA: TGTGCCAGCAGTTCGCCGAGGAGCTCCTATAATTCACCCCTCCACTTT. Translated, it gives CASSSPRSSYNSPLHF.

The chain recombines TRBV6-5 with TRBJ1-1; D is possibly TRBD1 (6 bases). Germline CDR1 is MNHEY and CDR2 is SVGAGI. This CDR3 is built from 16 residues. The V and J ends lost 0 bases and 1 base respectively, with 12 bases between them. CDR3 in DNA: TGTGCCAGCAGTTACTCGTCAGGGGCTCGGAACACTGAAGCTTTCTTT. This translates into CASSYSSGARNTEAFF.

The CDR3 DNA sequence: TGTGCCAGCAGCCCCTTCGGACAGGGGAACACTGAAGCTTTCTTT. Translating it yields CASSPFGQGNTEAFF. The V call is TRBV6-6, the J call TRBJ1-1; 8 positions agree with TRBD1. V was pared by 6 bases and J by 1 base, with 7 bases of the junction left unmatched. Germline loops: CDR1 MNHNY, CDR2 SVGAGI (reference sequence). This CDR3 region has 15 residues.

The chain couples TRBV19 to TRBJ1-5; perhaps TRBD1 as D (5 bases). The CDR3 has 15 amino acids. Trimming pared 5 bases from V and 3 bases from J, leaving 14 bases between. Germline CDR1 reads LNHDA; CDR2 reads SQIVND (reference sequence). This CDR3 is CASSFLGGVNQPQHF. The CDR3 DNA reads as TGTGCCAGTAGTTTCCTGGGGGGGGTCAATCAGCCCCAGCATTTT.

This chain joins TRBV5-1 and TRBJ1-2; D may be TRBD1 (6 bases). The length of the CDR3 is 15 residues. V was cut by 0 bases and J by 3 bases, with 12 bases left in between. CDR1 and CDR2 (germline): SGHRS, YFSETQ. For the CDR3, the DNA is TGCGCCAGCAGCTTGGGAGGGGGTTCTCACTATGGCTACACCTTC. Translation: CASSLGGGSHYGYTF.

The chain is built from TRBV5-6 and TRBJ1-2, with TRBD1 as a possible D gene (5 bases). This CDR3 region has 13 residues. V dropped 0 bases and J dropped 7 bases, with 10 bases sitting between them. Germline values: CDR1 SGHDT, CDR2 YYEEEE. Here the CDR3 reads CASSLEGRFGYTF. DNA for the CDR3: TGTGCCAGCAGCTTGGAGGGGCGGTTTGGCTACACCTTC.